This TCR beta chain was identified in a study of T cells expressing NK-cell markers (dated by TCRdb to 2019 to 2021). Context from the whole study: In sorted CD3+CD56+NKG2C+, CD3+CD56+NKG2C- and CD3+CD56-NKG2C+ T-cell subsets from 7 to 9 donors, TCR beta-chain repertoires were profiled. Among the eight sequenced donors, only one was HCMV-seronegative, while the other seven were HCMV-seropositive. The study sequenced eight donors, all healthy volunteers chosen at random: three men and five women. The libraries were sequenced on Illumina HiSeq 2000/2500, MiSeq or NextSeq, producing 2 x 150 bp reads.

To determine HCMV serostatus, a commercial ELISA kit was used to detect HCMV-specific IgG in serum. Peripheral blood mononuclear cells were isolated from blood by Ficoll density gradient centrifugation. From a lookup of the germline V gene, CDR1 and CDR2 are SGHAT and FQNNGV. The cysteine opens and the phenylalanine closes a CDR3 of 16 amino acids. No DNA accompanies this entry. General conclusions and limits of the study: Those dominant clonotypes were again the most abundant among CD3+CD56-NKG2C+ cells in a handful of donors, at 28.3-60.1%. Whether the expanded NKG2C-expressing T cell clones were specific for HCMV antigens remained unclear. For more than 5 donors, the dominant CD3+CD56+NKG2C+ clonotypes were among the top 10 CD8+ clonotypes and accounted for about 1.0-7.0% of CD8+ T cells.

With regard to this clonotype: The clone's antigen remains unknown.

Sequencing used an Illumina HiSeq 2000. TCR beta cDNA libraries were prepared using 5'RACE template switching, which introduced a universal primer site and unique molecular identifiers. Priming for cDNA synthesis came from the TCR beta constant segment, and two successive PCR amplification steps followed. Per the source publication's procedure: MIGEC handled demultiplexing of the reads and grouping by UMI, while MiTCR was used to assemble and quantify clonotypes. To exclude erroneous sequences, any TCR cDNA sequence not supported by at least two reads was discarded. Downstream repertoire analysis used the tcR package, and clonotypes were matched across fractions by CDR3 nucleotide sequence plus V segment. VDJmatch was used to annotate antigen specificity against VDJdb, with one amino acid substitution in CDR3 allowed. TCRdb reanalyzed the reads, keeping one entry per CDR3 protein sequence and omitting DNA. The V and J calls and clone size are TCRdb's, not the authors'. This sample's table lists 300,000 to 450,000 distinct CDR3 sequences. The top ten clonotypes cover around 5.2% of the sample.

This chain is built from TRBV11-2 and TRBJ2-7. The sequenced material came from blood T cells: a sorted CD56 or NKG2C T cell subset, CD4+ or CD8+ T cells, or bulk PBMC T cells (not recorded which). The origin of this receptor is a man aged 18-69 years in good health. CDR3 protein: CASTSRLTAVSYEQYF.